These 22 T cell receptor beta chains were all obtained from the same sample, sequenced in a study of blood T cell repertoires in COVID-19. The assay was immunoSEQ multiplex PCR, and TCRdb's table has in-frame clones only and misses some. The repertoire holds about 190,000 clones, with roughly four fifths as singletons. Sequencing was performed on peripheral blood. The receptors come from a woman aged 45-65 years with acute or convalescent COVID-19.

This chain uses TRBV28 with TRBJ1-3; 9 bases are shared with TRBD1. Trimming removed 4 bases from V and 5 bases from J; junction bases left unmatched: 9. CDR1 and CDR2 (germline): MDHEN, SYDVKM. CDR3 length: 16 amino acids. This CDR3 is CASSSSGTGYRNTIYF. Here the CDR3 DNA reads TGTGCCAGCAGTTCCTCCGGGACAGGGTATAGAAACACCATATATTTT.

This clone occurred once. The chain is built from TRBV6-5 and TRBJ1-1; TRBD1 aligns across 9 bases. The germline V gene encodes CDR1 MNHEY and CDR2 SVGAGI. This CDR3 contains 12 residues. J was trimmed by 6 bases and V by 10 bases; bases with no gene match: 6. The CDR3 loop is CATGQGSAEAFF. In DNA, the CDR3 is TGTGCCACTGGACAGGGGTCCGCTGAAGCTTTCTTT.

The CDR3 sequence is CASSASGIANYGYTF. The DNA of the CDR3 is TGTGCCAGCAGCGCCTCAGGCATAGCTAACTATGGCTACACCTTC. The chain couples TRBV9 to TRBJ1-2; no clear D gene. V was clipped by 3 bases and J by 0 bases, with 12 bases between them. Germline V CDR1 and CDR2: SGDLS, YYNGEE. The CDR3 is 15 amino acids.

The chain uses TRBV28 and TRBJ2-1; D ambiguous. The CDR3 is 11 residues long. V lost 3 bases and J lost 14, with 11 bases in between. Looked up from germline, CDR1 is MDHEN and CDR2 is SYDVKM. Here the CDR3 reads CASSLRGPKFF. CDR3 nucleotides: TGTGCCAGCAGTTTGCGAGGCCCAAAGTTCTTC.

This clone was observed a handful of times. CDR3 residues: CASSPTGTEQYF. The DNA for the CDR3 is TGTGCCAGCTCCCCCACAGGGACCGAGCAGTACTTC. V usage is TRBV18 and J usage is TRBJ2-7; a weak D match, TRBD1 (6 bases). Looked up from germline, CDR1 is KGHSH and CDR2 is LQKENI. The V end lost 6 bases, the J end lost 6 bases, and 12 bases lay between the germline ends. CDR3 size: 12 residues.

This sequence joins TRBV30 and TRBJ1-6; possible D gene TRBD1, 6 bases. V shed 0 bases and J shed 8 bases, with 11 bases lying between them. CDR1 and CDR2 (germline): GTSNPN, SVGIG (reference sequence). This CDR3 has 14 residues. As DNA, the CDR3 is TGTGCCTGGAGTGTTCTACAGGGCTATTCACCCCTCCACTTT. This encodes CAWSVLQGYSPLHF.

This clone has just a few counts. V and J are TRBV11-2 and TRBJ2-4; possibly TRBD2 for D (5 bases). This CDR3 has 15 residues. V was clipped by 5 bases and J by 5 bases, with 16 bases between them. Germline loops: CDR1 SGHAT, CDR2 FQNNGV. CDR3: CASSIQSGKENIQYF. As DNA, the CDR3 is TGTGCCAGCAGCATACAGTCGGGGAAGGAAAACATTCAGTACTTC.

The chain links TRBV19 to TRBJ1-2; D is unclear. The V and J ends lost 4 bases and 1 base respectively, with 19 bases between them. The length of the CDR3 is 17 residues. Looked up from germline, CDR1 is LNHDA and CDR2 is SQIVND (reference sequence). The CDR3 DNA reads TGTGCCAGTAGTACCCACGGGATTGAACTGGGTAACTATGGCTACACCTTC. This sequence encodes CASSTHGIELGNYGYTF.

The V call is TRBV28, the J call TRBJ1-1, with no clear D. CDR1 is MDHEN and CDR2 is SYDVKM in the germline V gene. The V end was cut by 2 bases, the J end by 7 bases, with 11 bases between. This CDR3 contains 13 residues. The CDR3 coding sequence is TGTGCCAGCAGTTTAAACTTCCGGGGTGAAGCTTTCTTT. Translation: CASSLNFRGEAFF.

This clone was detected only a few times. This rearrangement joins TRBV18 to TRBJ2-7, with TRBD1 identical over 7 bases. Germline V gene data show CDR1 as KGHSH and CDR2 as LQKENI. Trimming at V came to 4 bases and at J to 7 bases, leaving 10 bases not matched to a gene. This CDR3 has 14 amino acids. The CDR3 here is CASSLTGAGREQYF. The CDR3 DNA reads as TGTGCCAGCTCACTCACAGGGGCAGGTCGGGAGCAGTACTTC.

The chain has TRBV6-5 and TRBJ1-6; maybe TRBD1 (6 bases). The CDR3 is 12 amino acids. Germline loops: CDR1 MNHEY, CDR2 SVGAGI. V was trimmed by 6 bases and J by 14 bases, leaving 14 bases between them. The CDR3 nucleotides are TGTGCCAGCAGCCCGACAGGCACGGCCCTCCACTTT. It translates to CASSPTGTALHF.

The CDR3 DNA reads as TGTGCCAGCAGTGGGAGTCAATCGGGAAAACTGTTTTTT. Translated, it gives CASSGSQSGKLFF. V usage is TRBV12-3 or TRBV12-4 and J usage is TRBJ1-4; D is ambiguous. V lost 5 bases to trimming and J lost 10 bases, with 14 bases between them. The CDR3 sequence is 13 residues long.

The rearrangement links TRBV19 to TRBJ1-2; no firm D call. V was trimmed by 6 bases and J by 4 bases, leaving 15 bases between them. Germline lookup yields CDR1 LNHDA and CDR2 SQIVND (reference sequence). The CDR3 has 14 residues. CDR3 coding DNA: TGTGCCAGTAGGGCGGTCGGAAATTCCTATGGCTACACCTTC. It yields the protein CASRAVGNSYGYTF.

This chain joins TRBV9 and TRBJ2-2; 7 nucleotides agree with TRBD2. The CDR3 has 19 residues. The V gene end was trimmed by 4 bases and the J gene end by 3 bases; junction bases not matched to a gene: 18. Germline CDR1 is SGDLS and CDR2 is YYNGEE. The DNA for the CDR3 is TGTGCCAGCAGCCTACACGACCCTACTAGCGACATCTACACCGGGGAGCTGTTTTTT. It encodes CASSLHDPTSDIYTGELFF. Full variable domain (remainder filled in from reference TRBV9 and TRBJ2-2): DSGVTQTPKHLITATGQRVTLRCSPRSGDLSVYWYQQSLDQGLQFLIQYYNGEERAKGNILERFSAQQFPDLHSELNLSSLELGDSALYFCASSLHDPTSDIYTGELFFGEGSRLTVL.

The CDR3 DNA sequence: TGCGCCAGCAGCCCTGGCGAGGGGGCGAGGGGAAACACCATATATTTT. Translated, it gives CASSPGEGARGNTIYF. The V and J genes are TRBV5-1 and TRBJ1-3; 7 bases are shared with TRBD1. This CDR3 region has 16 residues. Germline CDR1 SGHRS, CDR2 YFSETQ. V gave up 4 bases and J gave up 4 bases; unmatched junction bases: 11.

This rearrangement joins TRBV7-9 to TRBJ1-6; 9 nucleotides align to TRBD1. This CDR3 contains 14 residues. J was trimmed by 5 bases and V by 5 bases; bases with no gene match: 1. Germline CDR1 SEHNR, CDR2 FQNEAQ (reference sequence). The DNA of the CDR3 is TGTGCCAGCAGCCGGACAGGGGATAATTCACCCCTCCACTTT. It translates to CASSRTGDNSPLHF.

For the CDR3, the DNA is TGTGCCTGGAGTCTACAGGGTTCTAGGGGTCAGCCCCAGCATTTT. It is translated as CAWSLQGSRGQPQHF. V gene TRBV30 combines with J gene TRBJ1-5, with D possibly being TRBD1 (6 bases). V gave up 2 bases and J gave up 6 bases, with 17 bases separating them. Per germline, CDR1 GTSNPN and CDR2 SVGIG (reference sequence). This CDR3 has 15 residues. Together with reference TRBV30 and TRBJ1-5, the CDR3 gives the full variable domain: SQTIHQWPATLVQPVGSPLSLECTVEGTSNPNLYWYRQAAGRGLQLLFYSVGIGQISSEVPQNLSASRPQDRQFILSSKKLLLSDSGFYLCAWSLQGSRGQPQHFGDGTRLSIL.

CDR3 bases: TGTGCCTGGAGGCTGGGGAGCGGCTCTGGGGCCAACGTCCTGACTTTC. Its protein product is CAWRLGSGSGANVLTF. This rearrangement joins TRBV30 to TRBJ2-6, with TRBD2 as a possible D gene (5 bases). CDR3 size: 16 residues. V dropped 3 bases and J dropped 0 bases, with 12 bases sitting between them. Germline CDR1 and CDR2: GTSNPN and SVGIG (reference sequence).

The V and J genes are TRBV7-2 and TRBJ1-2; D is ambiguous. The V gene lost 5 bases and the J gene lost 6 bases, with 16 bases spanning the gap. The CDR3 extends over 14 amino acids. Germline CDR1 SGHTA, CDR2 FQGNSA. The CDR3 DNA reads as TGTGCCAGCAGCCTTCCTGGGCATAGACATGGCTACACCTTC. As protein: CASSLPGHRHGYTF.

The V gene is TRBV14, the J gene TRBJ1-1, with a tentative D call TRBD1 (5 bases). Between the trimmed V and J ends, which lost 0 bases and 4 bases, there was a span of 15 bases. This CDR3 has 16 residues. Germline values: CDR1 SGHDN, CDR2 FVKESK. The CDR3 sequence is CASSQELRAGGTEAFF. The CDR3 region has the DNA TGTGCCAGCAGCCAAGAATTAAGGGCGGGGGGCACTGAAGCTTTCTTT.

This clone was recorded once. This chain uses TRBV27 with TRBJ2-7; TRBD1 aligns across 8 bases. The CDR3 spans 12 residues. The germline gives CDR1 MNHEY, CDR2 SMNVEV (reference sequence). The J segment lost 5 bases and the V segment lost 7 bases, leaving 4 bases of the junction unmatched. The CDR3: CASTSTGDEQYF. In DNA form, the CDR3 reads TGTGCCAGCACTTCGACAGGGGACGAGCAGTACTTC.

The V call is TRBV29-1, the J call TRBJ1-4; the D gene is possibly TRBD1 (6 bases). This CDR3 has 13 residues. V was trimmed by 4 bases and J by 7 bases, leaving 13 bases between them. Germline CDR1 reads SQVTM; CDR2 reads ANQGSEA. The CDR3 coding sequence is TGCAGCGTTGCAGGGGAAGGGCGTGAAAAACTGTTTTTT. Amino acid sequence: CSVAGEGREKLFF.